Listed below are T cell receptor beta chains from one sample, sequenced in a study of Ad26.COV2.S vaccination and SARS-CoV-2 variants. Sequencing was performed with immunoSEQ multiplex PCR; in TCRdb, only in-frame clones are kept and a portion is missing. This table holds about 400,000 clones, 75% to 90% found once. Specimen: peripheral blood, collected in a trial of Ad26.COV2.S vaccine versus placebo. Receptor source: a person aged 18-65 years who received the Ad26.COV2.S COVID-19 vaccine or a placebo. CDR3s include the opening cysteine and the closing phenylalanine or tryptophan. A D gene is named only where the DNA matches it firmly. The listing skips clone size in some rows; elsewhere it reads once, few, many or a size class.

clone size | J gene | D gene | V gene | CDR3 DNA | CDR3 protein
once | TRBJ2-7 | TRBD1 | TRBV28 | TGTGCCAGCAGTTTTGGCACAGGGGCCTACGAGCAGTACTTC | CASSFGTGAYEQYF
once | TRBJ1-5 | NA | TRBV5-5 | TGTGCCAGCAACCCGGGGGGGCAGAATCAGCCCCAGCATTTT | CASNPGGQNQPQHF
NA | TRBJ2-1 | NA | TRBV7-9 | TGTGCCAGCAGCTTAGCACGCCCAGGTGAGCAGTTCTTC | CASSLARPGEQFF
NA | TRBJ1-2 | NA | TRBV27 | TGTGCCAGCGGGAGAAGGAACTCTAACTATGGCTACACCTTC | CASGRRNSNYGYTF
NA | TRBJ2-1 | TRBD1 | TRBV29-1 | TGCAGCGTTGTCTTCGCAGGGGGCAGGTCCTACAATGAGCAGTTCTTC | CSVVFAGGRSYNEQFF
NA | TRBJ1-1 | NA | TRBV29-1 | TGCAGCGGTACAGGAAACACTGAAGCTTTCTTT | CSGTGNTEAFF
NA | TRBJ2-7 | NA | TRBV28 | TGTGCCAGCAGTTTACAGGGGAATCTCTACGAGCAGTACTTC | CASSLQGNLYEQYF
once | TRBJ2-5 | TRBD1 | TRBV30 | TGTGCCTGGAATTTCGGGGACAGGGGGGACCAAGAGACCCAGTACTTC | CAWNFGDRGDQETQYF
NA | TRBJ2-7 | NA | TRBV6-5 | TGTGCCAGCAGTTGGTCGGCAACTGGGTCCTACGAGCAGTACTTC | CASSWSATGSYEQYF
NA | TRBJ1-4 | NA | TRBV5-1 | TGCGCCAGCAGCTTGGCGGGGGAACGGGTGGAAAAACTGTTTTTT | CASSLAGERVEKLFF
once | TRBJ2-1 | TRBD2 | TRBV19 | TGTGCCAGTAGCCGGACTAGCTCCTACAATGAGCAGTTCTTC | CASSRTSSYNEQFF
NA | TRBJ1-3 | TRBD1 | TRBV2 | TGTGCCAGCAGTGATCCCGGGACAGGAGATGGAAACACCATATATTTT | CASSDPGTGDGNTIYF
NA | TRBJ1-4 | TRBD1 | TRBV27 | TGTGCCAGCAGTTCTCCGGGACAGGGGTTGGGGGAAAAACTGTTTTTT | CASSSPGQGLGEKLFF
NA | TRBJ2-2 | NA | TRBV5-4 | TGTGCCAGCAGCTTCTCCGGGCCCATCACCGGGGAGCTGTTTTTT | CASSFSGPITGELFF
NA | TRBJ1-3 | NA | TRBV27 | TGTGCCAGCAGTTCTACGCGTCCCGGCCTTGTAGAAAGTACCATATATTTT | CASSSTRPGLVESTIYF